This T cell receptor (beta chain) is from a study of T cell repertoires in aging, cancer and after chemotherapy. TRB rearrangements spanning V, D and J were amplified using mixed TRB-A/B primers. Each CDR3 protein is one row after TCRdb ran MiXCR on the multiplex PCR reads. The table lists about 8,700 distinct CDR3 sequences, over 50% of them singletons, with 20% in the top ten. To note about this clonotype: Its antigen is currently unknown.

General study results and limits: Across the chemotherapy interval, each cancer cohort showed higher median generation probability, suggesting thymic rebound. Healthy donors lost TCR diversity with age mainly through richness, cancer patients through richness and evenness.

This CDR3 is 15 amino acids long. Germline-derived CDR1 and CDR2 are MNHEY and SVGAGI. With V trimmed by 5 bases and J by 7 bases, 7 bases remained unmatched. Peripheral blood genomic DNA, not sorted cells or RNA, was the template. Sequences were obtained from blood. The V and J genes are TRBV6-5 and TRBJ2-7; 14 bases agree with TRBD2. This clonotype was obtained from a human donor in good health. CDR3 protein: CASSQTSGGALEQYF. CDR3 coding DNA: TGTGCCAGCAGTCAGACTAGCGGGGGGGCTTTGGAGCAGTACTTC.